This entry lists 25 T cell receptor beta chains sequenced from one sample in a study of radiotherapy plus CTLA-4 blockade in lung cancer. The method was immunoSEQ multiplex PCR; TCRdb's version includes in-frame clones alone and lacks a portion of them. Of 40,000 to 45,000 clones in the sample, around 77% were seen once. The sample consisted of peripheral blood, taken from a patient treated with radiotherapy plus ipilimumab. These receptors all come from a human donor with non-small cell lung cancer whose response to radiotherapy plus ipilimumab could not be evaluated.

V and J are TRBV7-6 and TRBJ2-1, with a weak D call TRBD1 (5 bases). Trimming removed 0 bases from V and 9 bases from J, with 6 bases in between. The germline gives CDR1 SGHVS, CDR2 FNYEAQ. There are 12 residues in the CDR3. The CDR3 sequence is CASSLAQGEQFF. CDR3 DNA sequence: TGTGCCAGCAGCTTAGCCCAGGGTGAGCAGTTCTTC.

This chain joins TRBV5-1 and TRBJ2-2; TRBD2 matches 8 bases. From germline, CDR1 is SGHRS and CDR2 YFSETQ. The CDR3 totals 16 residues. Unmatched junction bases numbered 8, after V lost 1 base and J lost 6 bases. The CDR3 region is CASSLPRLASPGELFF. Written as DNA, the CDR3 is TGCGCCAGCAGCTTGCCGCGACTAGCGTCCCCCGGGGAGCTGTTTTTT.

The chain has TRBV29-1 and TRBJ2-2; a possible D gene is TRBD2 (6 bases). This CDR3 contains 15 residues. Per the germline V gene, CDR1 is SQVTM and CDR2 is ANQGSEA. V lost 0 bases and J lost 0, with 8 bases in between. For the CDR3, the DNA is TGCAGCGTTGAAGACGGGGGTACGAACACCGGGGAGCTGTTTTTT. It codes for CSVEDGGTNTGELFF.

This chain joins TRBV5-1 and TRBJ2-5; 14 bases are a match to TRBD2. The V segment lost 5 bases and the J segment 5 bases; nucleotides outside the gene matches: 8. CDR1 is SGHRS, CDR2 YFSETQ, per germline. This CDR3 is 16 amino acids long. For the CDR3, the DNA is TGCGCCAGCAGGGGGGGGACTAGCGGGAGCGGCGAGACCCAGTACTTC. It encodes CASRGGTSGSGETQYF.

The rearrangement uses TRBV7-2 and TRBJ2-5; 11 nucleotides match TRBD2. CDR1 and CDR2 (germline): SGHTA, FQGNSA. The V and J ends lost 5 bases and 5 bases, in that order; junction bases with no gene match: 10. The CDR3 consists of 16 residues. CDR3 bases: TGTGCCAGCAGCCCCCAGGGGCTAGCGGGGGGTGAGACCCAGTACTTC. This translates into CASSPQGLAGGETQYF.

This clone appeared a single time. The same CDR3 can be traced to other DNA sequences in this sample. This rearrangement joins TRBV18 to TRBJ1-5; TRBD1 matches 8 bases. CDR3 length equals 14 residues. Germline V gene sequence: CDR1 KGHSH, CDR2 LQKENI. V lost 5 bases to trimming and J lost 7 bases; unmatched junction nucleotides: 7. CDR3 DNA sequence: TGTGCCAGCTCATCCAGACAGGGGAAGCAGCCCCAGCATTTT. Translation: CASSSRQGKQPQHF.

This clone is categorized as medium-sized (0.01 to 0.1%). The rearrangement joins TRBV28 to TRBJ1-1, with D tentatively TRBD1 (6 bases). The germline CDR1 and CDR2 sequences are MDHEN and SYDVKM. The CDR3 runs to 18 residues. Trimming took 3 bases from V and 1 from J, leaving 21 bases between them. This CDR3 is CASSFGGAVSSQNTEAFF. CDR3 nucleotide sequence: TGTGCCAGCAGTTTCGGGGGGGCCGTAAGCTCTCAGAACACTGAAGCTTTCTTT.

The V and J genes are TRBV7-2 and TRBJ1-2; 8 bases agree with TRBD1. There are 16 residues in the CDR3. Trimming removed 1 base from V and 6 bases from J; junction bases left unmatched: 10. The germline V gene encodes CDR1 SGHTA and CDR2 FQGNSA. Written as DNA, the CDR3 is TGTGCCAGCAGCTTAGGAGACAGGGGTGGTTCGCATGGCTACACCTTC. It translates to CASSLGDRGGSHGYTF.

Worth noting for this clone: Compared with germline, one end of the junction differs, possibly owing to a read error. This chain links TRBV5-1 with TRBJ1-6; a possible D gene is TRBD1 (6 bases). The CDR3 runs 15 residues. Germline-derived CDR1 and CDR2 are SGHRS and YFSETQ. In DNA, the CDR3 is TGCGCCAGCAGCTTGGACGGGAGGGGGTCCTCACCCCTCCGCTTT. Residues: CASSLDGRGSSPLRF.

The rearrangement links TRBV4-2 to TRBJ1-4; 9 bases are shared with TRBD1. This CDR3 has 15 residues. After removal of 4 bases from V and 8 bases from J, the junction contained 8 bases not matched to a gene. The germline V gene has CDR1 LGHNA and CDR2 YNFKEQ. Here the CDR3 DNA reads TGTGCCAGCAGCCTGACCGGGACAGGGTTCGAAAAACTGTTTTTT. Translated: CASSLTGTGFEKLFF.

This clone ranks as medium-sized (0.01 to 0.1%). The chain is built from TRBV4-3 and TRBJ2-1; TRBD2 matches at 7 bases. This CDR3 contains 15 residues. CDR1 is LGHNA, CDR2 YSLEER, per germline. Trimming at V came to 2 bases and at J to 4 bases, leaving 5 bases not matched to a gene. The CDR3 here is CASSQWKRGYNEQFF. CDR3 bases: TGCGCCAGCAGCCAATGGAAGCGGGGATACAATGAGCAGTTCTTC.

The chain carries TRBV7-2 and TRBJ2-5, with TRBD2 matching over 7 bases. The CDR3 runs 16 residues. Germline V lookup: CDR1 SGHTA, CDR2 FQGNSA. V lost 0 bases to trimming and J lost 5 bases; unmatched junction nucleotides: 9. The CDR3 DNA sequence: TGTGCCAGCAGCTTAGCCCACGGGGGGAAGTGGGAGACCCAGTACTTC. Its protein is CASSLAHGGKWETQYF.

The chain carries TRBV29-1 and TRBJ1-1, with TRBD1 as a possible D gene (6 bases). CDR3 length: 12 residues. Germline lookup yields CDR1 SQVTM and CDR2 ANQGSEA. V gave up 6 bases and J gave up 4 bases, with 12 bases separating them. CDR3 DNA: TGCAGCGTATTCAGGGGTCGCACTGAAGCTTTCTTT. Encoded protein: CSVFRGRTEAFF.

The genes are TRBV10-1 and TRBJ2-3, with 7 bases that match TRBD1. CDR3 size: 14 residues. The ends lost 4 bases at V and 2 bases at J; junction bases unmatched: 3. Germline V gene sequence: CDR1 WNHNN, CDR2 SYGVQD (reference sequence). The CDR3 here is CASSAGTVTDTQYF. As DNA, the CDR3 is TGCGCCAGCAGTGCCGGGACAGTCACAGATACGCAGTATTTT.

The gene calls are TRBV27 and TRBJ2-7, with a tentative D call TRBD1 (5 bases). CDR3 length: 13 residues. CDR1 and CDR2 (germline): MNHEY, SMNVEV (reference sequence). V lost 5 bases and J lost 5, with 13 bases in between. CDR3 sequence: CASSIPPGNEQYF. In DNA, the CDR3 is TGTGCCAGCAGTATTCCCCCAGGGAACGAGCAGTACTTC.

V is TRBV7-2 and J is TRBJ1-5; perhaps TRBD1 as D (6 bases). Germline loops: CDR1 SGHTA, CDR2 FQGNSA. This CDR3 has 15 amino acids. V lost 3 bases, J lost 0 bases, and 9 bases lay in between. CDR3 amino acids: CASSFKGDSNQPQHF. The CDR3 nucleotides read TGTGCCAGCAGCTTTAAGGGGGATAGCAATCAGCCCCAGCATTTT.

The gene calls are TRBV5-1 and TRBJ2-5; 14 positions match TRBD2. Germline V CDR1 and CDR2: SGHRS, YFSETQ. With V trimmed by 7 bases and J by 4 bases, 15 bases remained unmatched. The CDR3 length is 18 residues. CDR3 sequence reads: CASGRRTSGGRGGETQYF. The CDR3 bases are TGCGCCAGCGGCCGCCGGACTAGCGGGGGGAGGGGAGGAGAGACCCAGTACTTC.

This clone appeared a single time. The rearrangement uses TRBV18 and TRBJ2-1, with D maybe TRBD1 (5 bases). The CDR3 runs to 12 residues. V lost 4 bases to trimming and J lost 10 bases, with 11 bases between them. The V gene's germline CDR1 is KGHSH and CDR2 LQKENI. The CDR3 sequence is CASSLQGREQFF. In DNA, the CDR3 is TGTGCCAGCTCACTGCAGGGTAGAGAGCAGTTCTTC.

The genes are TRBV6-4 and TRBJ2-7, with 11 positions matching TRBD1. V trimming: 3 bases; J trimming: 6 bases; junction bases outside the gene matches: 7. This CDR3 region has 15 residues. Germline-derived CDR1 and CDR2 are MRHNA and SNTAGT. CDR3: CASSDPDRGRPEQYF. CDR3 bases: TGTGCCAGCAGTGATCCGGACAGGGGGCGTCCCGAGCAGTACTTC.

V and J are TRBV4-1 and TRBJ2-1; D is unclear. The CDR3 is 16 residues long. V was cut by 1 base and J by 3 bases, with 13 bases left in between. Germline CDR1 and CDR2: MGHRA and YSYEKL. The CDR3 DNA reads TGCGCCAGCAGCCAAGCGACCCAAACTAACTACAATGAGCAGTTCTTC. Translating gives CASSQATQTNYNEQFF.

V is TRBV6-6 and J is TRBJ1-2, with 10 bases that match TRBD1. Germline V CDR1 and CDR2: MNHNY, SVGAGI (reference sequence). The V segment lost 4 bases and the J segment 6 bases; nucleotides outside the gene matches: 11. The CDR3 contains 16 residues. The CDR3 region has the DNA TGTGCCAGCAGTTCCATCCTGACAGGGGGCTTCGATGGCTACACCTTC. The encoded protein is CASSSILTGGFDGYTF.

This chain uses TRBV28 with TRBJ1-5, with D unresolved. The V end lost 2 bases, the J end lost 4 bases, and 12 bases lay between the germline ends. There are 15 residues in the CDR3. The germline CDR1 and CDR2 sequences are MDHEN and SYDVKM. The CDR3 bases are TGTGCCAGCAGTTTAACGCATACTAAGAATCAGCCCCAGCATTTT. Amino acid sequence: CASSLTHTKNQPQHF.

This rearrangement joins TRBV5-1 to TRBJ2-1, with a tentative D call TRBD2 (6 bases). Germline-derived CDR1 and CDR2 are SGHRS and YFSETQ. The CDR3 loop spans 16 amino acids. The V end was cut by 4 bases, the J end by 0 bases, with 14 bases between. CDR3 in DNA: TGCGCCAGCAGCCCGGGACTCCGAAGCTCCTACAATGAGCAGTTCTTC. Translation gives CASSPGLRSSYNEQFF.

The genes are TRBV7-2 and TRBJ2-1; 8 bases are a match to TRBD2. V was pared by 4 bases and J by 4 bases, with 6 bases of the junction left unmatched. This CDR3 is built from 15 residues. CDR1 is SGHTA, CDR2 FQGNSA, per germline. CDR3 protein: CASSSSGSVYNEQFF. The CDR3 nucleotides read TGTGCCAGCAGCTCGAGCGGGAGTGTATACAATGAGCAGTTCTTC. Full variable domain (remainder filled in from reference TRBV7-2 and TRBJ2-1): GAGVSQSPSNKVTEKGKDVELRCDPISGHTALYWYRQSLGQGLEFLIYFQGNSAPDKSGLPSDRFSAERTGGSVSTLTIQRTQQEDSAVYLCASSSSGSVYNEQFFGPGTRLTVL.

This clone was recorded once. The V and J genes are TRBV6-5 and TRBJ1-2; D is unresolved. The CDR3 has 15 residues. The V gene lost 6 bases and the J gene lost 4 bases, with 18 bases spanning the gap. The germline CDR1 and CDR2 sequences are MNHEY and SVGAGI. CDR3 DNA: TGTGCCAGCAGCCCCTCGGGGATACAAACCTATGGCTACACCTTC. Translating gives CASSPSGIQTYGYTF.